This TCR beta chain was identified in a study of T cell responses to AZD1222 COVID-19 vaccine. With 2 bases clipped from V and 7 bases from J, the junction kept 13 bases outside the gene matches. This CDR3 has 17 amino acids. Germline lookup yields CDR1 SGHRS and CDR2 YFSETQ. TCRdb's copy holds only in-frame clones and misses some; the assay was immunoSEQ multiplex PCR. The table lists some 73,000 clones, 80% to 90% of them singletons. The receptor was derived from an adult who received the AZD1222 COVID-19 vaccine. The source was peripheral blood, collected 28 days after the second AZD1222 dose. The V gene is TRBV5-1, the J gene TRBJ2-1, with 9 nucleotides matching TRBD1. The CDR3 nucleotides read TGCGCCAGCAGCTTCAGTGACAGGGGGAGGAGAGGGAATGAGCAGTTCTTC. Amino acid sequence: CASSFSDRGRRGNEQFF.